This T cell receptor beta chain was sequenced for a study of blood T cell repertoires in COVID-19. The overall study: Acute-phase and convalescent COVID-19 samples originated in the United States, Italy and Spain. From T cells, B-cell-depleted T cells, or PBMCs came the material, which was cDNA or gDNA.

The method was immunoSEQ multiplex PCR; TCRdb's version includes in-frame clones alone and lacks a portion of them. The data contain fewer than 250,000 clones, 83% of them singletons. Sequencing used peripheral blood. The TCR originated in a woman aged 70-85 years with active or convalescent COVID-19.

The CDR3 here is CASSGYSGRSYNEQFF. CDR3 coding DNA: TGCGCCAGCAGCGGGTATAGCGGGAGGTCCTACAATGAGCAGTTCTTC. The chain recombines TRBV5-1 with TRBJ2-1, with 10 bases that match TRBD2. Germline CDR1 SGHRS, CDR2 YFSETQ. V shed 4 bases and J 1 base; nucleotides not matched to a gene: 5. This CDR3 is built from 16 residues.